This section outlines one T cell receptor beta chain sequence together with its context. The record originates from a study of blood T cell repertoires in COVID-19. About the research overall: Acute-phase and convalescent COVID-19 samples originated in the United States, Italy and Spain.

Germline loops: CDR1 LGHNA, CDR2 YSLEER. CDR3 length: 13 residues. Deletions cut 1 base from V and 4 bases from J, with 8 bases between. Authors' data handling: Reference gene primers were amplified, and this amplification served to estimate nucleated cell counts. The method was immunoSEQ multiplex PCR; TCRdb's version includes in-frame clones alone and lacks a portion of them. The V and J calls and clone size were taken over from that table, and D and trimming were inferred from the DNA. The top ten clones hold around 7.7% of a sample with 60,000 or so clones, around 90% of them seen once. This TCR came from a human donor with active COVID-19. The donor label of this sample is uncertain. The sample taken for sequencing was peripheral blood. The chain is built from TRBV4-3 and TRBJ2-7, with D perhaps TRBD2 (6 bases). The CDR3 DNA follows: TGCGCCAGCAGCCAAGGGGAGGTATACGAGCAGTACTTC. Translating gives CASSQGEVYEQYF.